This T cell receptor (beta chain) comes out of a study of blood T cell repertoires in COVID-19. Background on the study: Samples of COVID-19 (acute and convalescent) were obtained from the United States, Italy and Spain. Sources were T cells, B-cell-depleted T cells, or PBMCs; the material itself was cDNA or gDNA.

In the study's own analysis: Amplification of reference gene primers was used by the study to estimate nucleated cell counts. Sequencing used immunoSEQ multiplex PCR; TCRdb keeps in-frame clones, though not all of them. V, J and clone size derive from that table, while D and trimming were established from the DNA sequence. The sample lists 97,000 or so clones, approximately 85% seen once, with about 10% in the top ten. Germline trimming cut 2 bases from V and 3 bases from J; bases unmatched to any gene: 3. This CDR3 is built from 16 residues. The germline V gene encodes CDR1 PRHDT and CDR2 FYEKMQ (reference sequence).

This sequence originates from a middle-aged man with active or convalescent COVID-19. The gene calls are TRBV13 and TRBJ2-3; 12 bases map to TRBD2. Material: peripheral blood. The CDR3 DNA reads TGTGCCAGCAGCTTAAGGGGGACTAGCGGGACAGATACGCAGTATTTT. Its protein is CASSLRGTSGTDTQYF. Using reference TRBV13 and TRBJ2-3 for the parts outside the CDR3, the full variable domain is AAGVIQSPRHLIKEKRETATLKCYPIPRHDTVYWYQQGPGQDPQFLISFYEKMQSDKGSIPDRFSAQQFSDYHSELNMSSLELGDSALYFCASSLRGTSGTDTQYFGPGTRLTVL.